Listed here is a single T cell receptor (beta chain). No antigen is known for it. This specimen includes other DNA sequences encoding the same CDR3. The CDR3 has 12 residues. V was pared by 9 bases and J by 6 bases, with 6 bases of the junction left unmatched. Germline lookup yields CDR1 LNHDA and CDR2 SQIVND (reference sequence). Vbeta (60) and Jbeta (13) primers were used in the PCR. The repertoire was sequenced with immunoSEQ multiplex PCR; TCRdb's copy has only in-frame clones and lacks some. This table holds under 200,000 clones, 60% to 85% found once. These data come from a study of cytomegalovirus exposure and HLA in healthy donors. At the level of the study: Of 300 to 450 genotyped donors, more than 75% clustered with self-reported Caucasian donors. General study findings and limits: Specificity for CMV antigens was confirmed in vitro for three of the CMV-associated chains.

Sequenced input: PBMCs. The chain employs TRBV19 and TRBJ1-2; 8 bases agree with TRBD1. This TCR came from a woman in her thirties or forties in good health and CMV-seronegative. The chain's CDR3 is CASSRQGNGYTF. The CDR3 DNA follows: TGTGCCAGCTCTCGACAGGGGAATGGCTACACCTTC.